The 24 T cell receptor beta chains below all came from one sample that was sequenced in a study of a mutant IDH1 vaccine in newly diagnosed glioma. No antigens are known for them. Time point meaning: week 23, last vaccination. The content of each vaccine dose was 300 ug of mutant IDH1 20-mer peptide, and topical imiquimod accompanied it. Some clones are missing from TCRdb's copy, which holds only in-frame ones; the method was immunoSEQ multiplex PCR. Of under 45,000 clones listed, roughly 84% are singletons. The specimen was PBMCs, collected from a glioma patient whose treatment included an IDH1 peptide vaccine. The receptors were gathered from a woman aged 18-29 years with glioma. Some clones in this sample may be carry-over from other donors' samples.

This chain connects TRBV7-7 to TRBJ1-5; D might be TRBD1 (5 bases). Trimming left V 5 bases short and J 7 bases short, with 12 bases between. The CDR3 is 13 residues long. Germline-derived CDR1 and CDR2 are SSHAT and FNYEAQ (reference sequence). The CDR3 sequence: CASSPGRGQPQHF. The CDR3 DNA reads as TGTGCCAGCAGCCCAGGGAGAGGGCAGCCCCAGCATTTT. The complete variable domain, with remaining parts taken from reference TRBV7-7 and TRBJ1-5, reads GAGVSQSPRYKVTKRGQDVTLRCDPISSHATLYWYQQALGQGPEFLTYFNYEAQPDKSGLPSDRFSAERPEGSISTLTIQRTEQRDSAMYRCASSPGRGQPQHFGDGTRLSIL.

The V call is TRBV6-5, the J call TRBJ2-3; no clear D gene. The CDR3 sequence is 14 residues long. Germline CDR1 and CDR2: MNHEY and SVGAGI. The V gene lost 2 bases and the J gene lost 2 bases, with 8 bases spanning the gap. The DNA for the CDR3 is TGTGCCAGCAGTTACAACGCATTCACAGATACGCAGTATTTT. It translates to CASSYNAFTDTQYF.

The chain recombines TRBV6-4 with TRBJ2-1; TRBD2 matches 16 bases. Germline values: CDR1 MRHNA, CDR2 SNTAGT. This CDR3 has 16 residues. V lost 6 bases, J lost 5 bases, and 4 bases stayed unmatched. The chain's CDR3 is CASSAGTSGGDNEQFF. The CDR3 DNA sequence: TGTGCCAGCAGCGCCGGGACTAGCGGGGGGGACAATGAGCAGTTCTTC.

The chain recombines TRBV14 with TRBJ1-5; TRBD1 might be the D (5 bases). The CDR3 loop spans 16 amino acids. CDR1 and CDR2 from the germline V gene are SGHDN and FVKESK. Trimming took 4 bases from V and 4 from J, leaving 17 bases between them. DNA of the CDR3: TGTGCCAGCAGCCGACAGAGACGCGGCGCTAATCAGCCCCAGCATTTT. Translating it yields CASSRQRRGANQPQHF.

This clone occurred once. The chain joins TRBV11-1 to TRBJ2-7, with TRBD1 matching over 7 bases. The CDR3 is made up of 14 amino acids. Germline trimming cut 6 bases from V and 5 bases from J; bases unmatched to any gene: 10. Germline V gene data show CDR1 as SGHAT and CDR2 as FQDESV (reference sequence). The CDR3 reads CASSATTGHDEQYF. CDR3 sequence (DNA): TGTGCCAGCAGTGCCACGACAGGGCACGACGAGCAGTACTTC.

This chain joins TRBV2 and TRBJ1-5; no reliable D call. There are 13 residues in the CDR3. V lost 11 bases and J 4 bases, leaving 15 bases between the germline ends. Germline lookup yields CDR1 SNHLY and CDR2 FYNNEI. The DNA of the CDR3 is TGTGCCTCTCAGGAGTTTCGGAATCAGCCCCAGCATTTT. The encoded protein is CASQEFRNQPQHF.

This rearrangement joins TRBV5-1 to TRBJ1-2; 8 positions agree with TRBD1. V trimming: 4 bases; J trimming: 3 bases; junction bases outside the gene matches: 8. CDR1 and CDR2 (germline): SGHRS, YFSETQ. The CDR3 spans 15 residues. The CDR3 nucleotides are TGCGCCAGCAGCCTGACAGGGGAAGCCTACTATGGCTACACCTTC. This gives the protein CASSLTGEAYYGYTF. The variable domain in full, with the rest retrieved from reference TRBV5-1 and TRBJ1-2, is KAGVTQTPRYLIKTRGQQVTLSCSPISGHRSVSWYQQTPGQGLQFLFEYFSETQRNKGNFPGRFSGRQFSNSRSEMNVSTLELGDSALYLCASSLTGEAYYGYTFGSGTRLTVV.

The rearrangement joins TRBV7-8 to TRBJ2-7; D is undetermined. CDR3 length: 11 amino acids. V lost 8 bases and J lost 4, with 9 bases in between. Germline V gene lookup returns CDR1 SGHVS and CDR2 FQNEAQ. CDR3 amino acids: CASSAVYEQYF. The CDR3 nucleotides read TGTGCCAGCTCGGCGGTGTACGAGCAGTACTTC.

Here the CDR3 reads CSAILNTEAFF. CDR3 coding DNA: TGCAGTGCTATCCTTAACACTGAAGCTTTCTTT. The chain joins TRBV20-1 to TRBJ1-1; D gene unclear. Germline CDR1 DFQATT, CDR2 SNEGSKA (reference sequence). This CDR3 comprises 11 residues. Trimming cost V 4 bases and J 2 bases, with 5 bases left between them.

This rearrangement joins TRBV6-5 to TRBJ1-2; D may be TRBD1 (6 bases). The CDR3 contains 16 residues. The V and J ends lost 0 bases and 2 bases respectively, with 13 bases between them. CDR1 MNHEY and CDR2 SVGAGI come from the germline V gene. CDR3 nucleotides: TGTGCCAGCAGTTACTCCCAGACTAGGGGGAACTATGGCTACACCTTC. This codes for CASSYSQTRGNYGYTF.

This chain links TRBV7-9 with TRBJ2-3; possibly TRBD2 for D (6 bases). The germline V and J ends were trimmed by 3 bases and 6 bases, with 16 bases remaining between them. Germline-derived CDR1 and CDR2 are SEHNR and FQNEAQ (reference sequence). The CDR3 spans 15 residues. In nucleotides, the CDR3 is TGTGCCAGCAGCTTTCGGGGACTCGGGCCGGATACGCAGTATTTT. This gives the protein CASSFRGLGPDTQYF.

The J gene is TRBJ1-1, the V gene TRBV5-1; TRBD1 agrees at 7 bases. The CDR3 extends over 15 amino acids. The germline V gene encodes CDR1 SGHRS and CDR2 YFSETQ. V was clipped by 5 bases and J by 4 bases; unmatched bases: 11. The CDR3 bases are TGCGCCAGCAGACTAGGGGGGACAGAATCCACTGAAGCTTTCTTT. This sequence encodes CASRLGGTESTEAFF.

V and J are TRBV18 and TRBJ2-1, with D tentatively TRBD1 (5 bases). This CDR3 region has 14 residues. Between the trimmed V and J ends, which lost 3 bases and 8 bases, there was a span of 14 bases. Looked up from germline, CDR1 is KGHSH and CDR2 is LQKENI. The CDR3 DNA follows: TGTGCCAGCTCACCGTTTAGCTTACAGGATGAGCAGTTCTTC. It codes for CASSPFSLQDEQFF. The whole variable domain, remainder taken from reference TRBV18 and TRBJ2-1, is NAGVMQNPRHLVRRRGQEARLRCSPMKGHSHVYWYRQLPEEGLKFMVYLQKENIIDESGMPKERFSAEFPKEGPSILRIQQVVRGDSAAYFCASSPFSLQDEQFFGPGTRLTVL.

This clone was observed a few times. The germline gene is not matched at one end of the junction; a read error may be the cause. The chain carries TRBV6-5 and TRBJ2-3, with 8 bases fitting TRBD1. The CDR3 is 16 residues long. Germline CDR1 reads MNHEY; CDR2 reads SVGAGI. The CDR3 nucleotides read TGTGCCAGCAGGTACTTTCCAGGGGGCACGACAGATACGCAGTATTTT. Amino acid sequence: CASRYFPGGTTDTQYF.

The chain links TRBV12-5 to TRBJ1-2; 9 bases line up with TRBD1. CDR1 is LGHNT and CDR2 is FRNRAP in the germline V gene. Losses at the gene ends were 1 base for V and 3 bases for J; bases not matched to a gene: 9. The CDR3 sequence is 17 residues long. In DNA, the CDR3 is TGTGCTAGTGGTTTGGGAGGAGGGGGACAGGGAGACTATGGCTACACCTTC. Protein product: CASGLGGGGQGDYGYTF.

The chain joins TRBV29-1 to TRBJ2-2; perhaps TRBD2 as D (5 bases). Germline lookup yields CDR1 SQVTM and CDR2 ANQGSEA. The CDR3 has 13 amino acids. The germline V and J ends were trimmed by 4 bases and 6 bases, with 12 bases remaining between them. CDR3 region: CSVAVQRAGELFF. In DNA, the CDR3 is TGCAGCGTTGCGGTACAGAGGGCCGGGGAGCTGTTTTTT.

The CDR3 loop is CASSQAGARGYF. As DNA, the CDR3 is TGTGCCAGCAGCCAAGCCGGGGCCCGAGGGTACTTC. The genes are TRBV14 and TRBJ2-4; tentatively, D is TRBD1 or TRBD2 (5 bases each). CDR1 and CDR2 (germline): SGHDN, FVKESK. Trimming took off 1 base at V and 15 bases at J, with 13 bases between the two ends. This CDR3 has 12 residues. Looking up the rest from reference TRBV14 and TRBJ2-4 gives the full variable domain: EAGVTQFPSHSVIEKGQTVTLRCDPISGHDNLYWYRRVMGKEIKFLLHFVKESKQDESGMPNNRFLAERTGGTYSTLKVQPAELEDSGVYFCASSQAGARGYFGAGTRLSVL.

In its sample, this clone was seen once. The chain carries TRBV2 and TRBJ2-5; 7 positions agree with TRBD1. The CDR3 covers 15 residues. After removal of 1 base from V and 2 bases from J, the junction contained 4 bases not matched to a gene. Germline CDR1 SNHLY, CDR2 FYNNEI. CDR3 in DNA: TGTGCCAGCAGTGAAGATGTCAGGGGGCAAGAGACCCAGTACTTC. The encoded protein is CASSEDVRGQETQYF.

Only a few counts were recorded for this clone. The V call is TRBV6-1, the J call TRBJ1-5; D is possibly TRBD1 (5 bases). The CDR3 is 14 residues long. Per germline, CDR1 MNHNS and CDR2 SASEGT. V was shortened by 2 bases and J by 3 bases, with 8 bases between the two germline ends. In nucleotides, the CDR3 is TGTGCCAGCAGTGAACCAGGGCTCAATCAGCCCCAGCATTTT. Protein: CASSEPGLNQPQHF.

Written as DNA, the CDR3 is TGTGCCACTGCACTCGACAGGGGACGGACTGAAGCTTTCTTT. Translation gives CATALDRGRTEAFF. The chain joins TRBV19 to TRBJ1-1, with TRBD1 identical over 8 bases. The CDR3 length is 14 residues. Germline CDR1 is LNHDA and CDR2 is SQIVND (reference sequence). V shed 10 bases, J shed 5 bases, and the junction held 12 bases outside the gene matches.

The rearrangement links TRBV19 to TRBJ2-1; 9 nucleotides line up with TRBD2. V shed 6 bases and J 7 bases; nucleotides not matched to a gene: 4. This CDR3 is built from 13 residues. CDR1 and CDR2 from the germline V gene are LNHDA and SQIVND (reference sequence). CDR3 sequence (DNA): TGTGCCAGTAGACTAGCGGGTATTAATGAGCAGTTCTTC. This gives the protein CASRLAGINEQFF.

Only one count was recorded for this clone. The CDR3: CASSHIRDVGETQYF. CDR3 bases: TGCGCCAGCAGCCACATCCGGGACGTCGGCGAGACCCAGTACTTC. This chain links TRBV4-1 with TRBJ2-5; D possibly matches TRBD1 or TRBD2 (5 bases each). This CDR3 contains 15 residues. V lost 3 bases and J 5 bases, leaving 16 bases between the germline ends. CDR1 and CDR2 (germline): MGHRA, YSYEKL.

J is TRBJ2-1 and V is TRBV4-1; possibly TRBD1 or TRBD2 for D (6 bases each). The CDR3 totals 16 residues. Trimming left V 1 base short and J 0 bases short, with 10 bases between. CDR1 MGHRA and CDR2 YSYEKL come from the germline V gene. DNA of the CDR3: TGCGCCAGCAGCCAAGTAGGGGGGAGCTCCTACAATGAGCAGTTCTTC. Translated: CASSQVGGSSYNEQFF.

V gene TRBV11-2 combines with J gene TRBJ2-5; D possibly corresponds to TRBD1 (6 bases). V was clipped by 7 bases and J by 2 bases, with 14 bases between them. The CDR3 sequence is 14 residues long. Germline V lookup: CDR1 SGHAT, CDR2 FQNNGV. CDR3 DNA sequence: TGTGCCAGCATACGCAGGGGCCTTCAAGAGACCCAGTACTTC. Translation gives CASIRRGLQETQYF. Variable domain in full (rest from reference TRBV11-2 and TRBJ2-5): EAGVAQSPRYKIIEKRQSVAFWCNPISGHATLYWYQQILGQGPKLLIQFQNNGVVDDSQLPKDRFSAERLKGVDSTLKIQPAKLEDSAVYLCASIRRGLQETQYFGPGTRLLVL.